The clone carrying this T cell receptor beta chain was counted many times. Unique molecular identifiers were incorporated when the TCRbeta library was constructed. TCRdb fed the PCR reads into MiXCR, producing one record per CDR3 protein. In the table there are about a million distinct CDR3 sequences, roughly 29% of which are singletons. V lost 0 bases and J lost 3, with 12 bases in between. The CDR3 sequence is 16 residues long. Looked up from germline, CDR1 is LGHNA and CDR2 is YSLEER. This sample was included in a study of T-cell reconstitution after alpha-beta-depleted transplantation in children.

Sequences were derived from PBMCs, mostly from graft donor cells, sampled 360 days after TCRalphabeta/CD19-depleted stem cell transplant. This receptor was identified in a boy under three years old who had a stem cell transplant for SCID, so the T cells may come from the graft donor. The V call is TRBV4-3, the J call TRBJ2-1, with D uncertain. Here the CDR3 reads CASSQDFRWNYNEQFF. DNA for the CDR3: TGCGCCAGCAGCCAAGATTTCAGGTGGAACTACAATGAGCAGTTCTTC.